The T cell receptor (beta chain) under discussion was sequenced for a study of shared clonotypes between healthy human individuals. Study outcomes and limitations: Exclusively blood specimens were collected; tissue repertoires likely differ. When naive CD4 clonotypes were compared across several donors, around 4.6% were shared. Compared with clonotypes that all four donors shared, non-shared clonotypes had lower generation probabilities.

Note on this clone: The antigen is undetermined.

Germline lookup yields CDR1 MNHNS and CDR2 SASEGT. The CDR3 contains 16 residues. V lost 1 base and J lost 5, with 17 bases in between. Sequencing used immunoSEQ multiplex PCR; TCRdb keeps in-frame clones, though not all of them. The table shows about 550,000 clones, with roughly 95% occurring only once. CD45RO-negative cells were positively selected for CCR7, leaving out terminally differentiated effector memory CD45RA+ cells. The chain couples TRBV6-1 to TRBJ2-5; possibly TRBD1 or TRBD2 for D (5 bases each). The source is a woman in her thirties in good health. The sequenced sample consisted of naive CD8+ T cells sorted from blood. CDR3: CASSEGGDGLRETQYF. In DNA form, the CDR3 reads TGTGCCAGCAGTGAAGGAGGGGATGGGCTCCGGGAGACCCAGTACTTC.